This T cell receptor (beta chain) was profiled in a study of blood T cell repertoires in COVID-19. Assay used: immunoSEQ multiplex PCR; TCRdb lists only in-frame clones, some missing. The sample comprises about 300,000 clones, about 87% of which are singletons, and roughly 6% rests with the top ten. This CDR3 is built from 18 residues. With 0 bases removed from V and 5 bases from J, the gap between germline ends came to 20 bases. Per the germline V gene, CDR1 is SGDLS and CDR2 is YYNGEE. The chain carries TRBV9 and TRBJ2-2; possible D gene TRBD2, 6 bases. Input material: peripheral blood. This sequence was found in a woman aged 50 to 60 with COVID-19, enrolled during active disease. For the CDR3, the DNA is TGTGCCAGCAGCGTAGGGGTAGCGGAAAGTTTATATACCGGGGAGCTGTTTTTT. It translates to CASSVGVAESLYTGELFF. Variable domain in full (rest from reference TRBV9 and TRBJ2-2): DSGVTQTPKHLITATGQRVTLRCSPRSGDLSVYWYQQSLDQGLQFLIQYYNGEERAKGNILERFSAQQFPDLHSELNLSSLELGDSALYFCASSVGVAESLYTGELFFGEGSRLTVL.